Ten or more counts support the clone carrying this TCR beta chain. Its target is unknown. The data are from a study of T cells in Graves' hyperthyroidism and ophthalmopathy. Broader study findings: Stable hyperthyroidism was told apart from ophthalmopathy by a model built on 13 V-J features.

Germline-derived CDR1 and CDR2 are SGHTA and FQGNSA. The CDR3 runs 14 residues. Deletions cut 4 bases from V and 5 bases from J, with 13 bases between. Graves' hyperthyroidism was deemed stable given no ophthalmopathy progression within 18 months. PBMCs were derived from under 13 ml fresh peripheral blood. TCR beta CDR3 sequences were amplified from RNA transcripts. First-round RT-PCR targeting the TCR CDR3 was performed with the HTBI primer set. TCRdb re-called the multiplex PCR reads with MiXCR, one entry per CDR3 protein. The sample includes 300,000 to 450,000 distinct CDR3 sequences, more than 20% of them seen just once.

The rearrangement links TRBV7-2 to TRBJ2-3; D possibly matches TRBD1 or TRBD2 (5 bases each). The receptor's source is a man aged 45-65 years with Graves' hyperthyroidism. The sequencing sample was made of blood. The CDR3 loop reads CASSSGAERDTQYF. The DNA for the CDR3 is TGTGCCAGCAGCTCCGGGGCCGAGCGAGATACGCAGTATTTT.